This T cell receptor beta chain was recovered during a study of memory CD4+ T cells and cytomegalovirus serostatus. Germline-derived CDR1 and CDR2 are SGHDT and YYEEEE. The CDR3 extends over 16 amino acids. With V trimmed by 0 bases and J by 3 bases, 3 bases remained unmatched. TCRdb keeps only in-frame clones here, not all; method: immunoSEQ multiplex PCR. The repertoire includes around 45,000 clones, 60% to 80% of them detected once, and roughly 1.2% sits in the top ten. This clone was detected once. Its antigen remains unknown. Study observations and caveats: The CMV-associated TCR signature appears largely within the CD4+ memory repertoire.

The sort gate was single viable CD3+CD4+CD8-CD45RO+ cells for memory CD4+ T cells. Donors' CMV status reflects serum IgG against pp150, pp28, p38, p52. Total CD4+ T cells were enriched by CD4 positive selection. Specimen: memory CD4+ T cells from blood. This chain links TRBV5-6 with TRBJ1-6; 7 bases align to TRBD1. This receptor was identified in an adult in good health and CMV-seropositive. CDR3 residues: CASSLVGGRYNSPLHF. Here the CDR3 DNA reads TGTGCCAGCAGCTTGGTAGGGGGCCGCTATAATTCACCCCTCCACTTT.